The 6 T cell receptor beta chains below come from one sample, sequenced in a study of siplizumab effects on memory and regulatory T cells. Sequencing used immunoSEQ multiplex PCR; TCRdb keeps in-frame clones, though not all of them. The sample lists about 62,000 clones, roughly 78% occurring once. Sequencing was performed on memory CD4+ T cells sorted from blood. The origin of the receptors is a human donor in good health.

The chain uses TRBV6-1 and TRBJ1-3; no definite D call. The germline V gene encodes CDR1 MNHNS and CDR2 SASEGT. V was shortened by 6 bases and J by 0 bases, with 6 bases between the two germline ends. This CDR3 has 13 amino acids. The CDR3 sequence: CASRPPSGNTIYF. The CDR3 DNA reads TGTGCCAGCAGACCCCCCTCTGGAAACACCATATATTTT.

The chain combines TRBV5-4 with TRBJ1-1; a weak D match, TRBD1 (6 bases). Trimming took off 2 bases at V and 5 bases at J, with 16 bases between the two ends. Germline V gene sequence: CDR1 SGHNT, CDR2 YYREEE (reference sequence). The CDR3 sequence is 15 residues long. The CDR3 DNA reads TGTGCCAGCAGCTTTGGGCAGGGGAGGGGGACTGAAGCTTTCTTT. Its protein is CASSFGQGRGTEAFF.

This clone was found once. The chain combines TRBV5-1 with TRBJ1-4; 10 bases map to TRBD1. Per the germline V gene, CDR1 is SGHRS and CDR2 is YFSETQ. This CDR3 comprises 14 residues. J was trimmed by 11 bases and V by 3 bases; bases with no gene match: 7. CDR3 sequence reads: CASSSGQGTRKLFF. CDR3 in DNA: TGCGCCAGCAGCTCGGGACAGGGGACACGGAAACTGTTTTTT.

This chain joins TRBV5-1 and TRBJ1-2, with a possible D match to TRBD1 (6 bases). This CDR3 spans 12 amino acids. Germline assignment: CDR1 SGHRS and CDR2 YFSETQ. V lost 7 bases, J lost 4 bases, and 11 bases lay in between. The CDR3 reads CASSGQLYGYTF. CDR3 coding DNA: TGCGCCAGCTCCGGACAGCTCTATGGCTACACCTTC.

The rearrangement joins TRBV4-3 to TRBJ2-5; D possibly uses TRBD1 or TRBD2 (7 bases each). Trimming removed 1 base at V and 5 bases at J, with 11 bases between. CDR3 length: 14 residues. CDR1 and CDR2 (germline): LGHNA, YSLEER. This CDR3 reads CASSQGQGGETQYF. CDR3 bases: TGCGCCAGCAGCCAAGGACAGGGAGGGGAGACCCAGTACTTC.

This clone was recorded once. This sequence joins TRBV6-6 and TRBJ2-7, with 9 bases identical to TRBD2. Germline lookup yields CDR1 MNHNY and CDR2 SVGAGI (reference sequence). Unmatched junction bases numbered 5, after V lost 2 bases and J lost 0 bases. The CDR3 consists of 16 residues. The CDR3 loop reads CASSYTPSGASYEQYF. The CDR3 DNA follows: TGTGCCAGCAGTTACACCCCTAGCGGGGCCTCCTACGAGCAGTACTTC.